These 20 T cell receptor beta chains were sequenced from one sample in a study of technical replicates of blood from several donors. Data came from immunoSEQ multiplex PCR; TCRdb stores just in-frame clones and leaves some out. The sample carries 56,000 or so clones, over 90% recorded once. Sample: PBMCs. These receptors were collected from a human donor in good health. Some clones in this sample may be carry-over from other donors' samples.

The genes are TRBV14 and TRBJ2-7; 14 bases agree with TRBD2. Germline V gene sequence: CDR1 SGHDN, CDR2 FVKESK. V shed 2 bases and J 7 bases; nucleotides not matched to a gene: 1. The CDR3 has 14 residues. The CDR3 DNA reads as TGTGCCAGCAGCCAACGGACTAGCGGGGGGGAGCAGTACTTC. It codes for CASSQRTSGGEQYF.

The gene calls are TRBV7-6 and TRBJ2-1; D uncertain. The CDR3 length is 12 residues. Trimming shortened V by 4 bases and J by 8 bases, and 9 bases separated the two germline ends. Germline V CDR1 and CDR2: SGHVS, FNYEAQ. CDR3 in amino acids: CASSSRWDEQFF. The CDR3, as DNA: TGTGCCAGCAGCTCGCGGTGGGATGAGCAGTTCTTC.

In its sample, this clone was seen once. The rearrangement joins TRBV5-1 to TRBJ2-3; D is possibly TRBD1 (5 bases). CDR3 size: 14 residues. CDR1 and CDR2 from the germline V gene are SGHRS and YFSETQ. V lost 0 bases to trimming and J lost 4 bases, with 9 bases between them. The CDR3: CASSLAGFADTQYF. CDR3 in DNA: TGCGCCAGCAGCTTGGCAGGGTTCGCAGATACGCAGTATTTT.

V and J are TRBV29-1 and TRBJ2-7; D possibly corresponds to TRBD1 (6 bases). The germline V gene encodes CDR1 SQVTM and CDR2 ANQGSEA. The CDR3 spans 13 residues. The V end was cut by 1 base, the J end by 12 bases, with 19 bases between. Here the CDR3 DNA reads TGCAGCGTTGAAGTCCCGGACAGATCTTCCCGGTACTTC. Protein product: CSVEVPDRSSRYF.

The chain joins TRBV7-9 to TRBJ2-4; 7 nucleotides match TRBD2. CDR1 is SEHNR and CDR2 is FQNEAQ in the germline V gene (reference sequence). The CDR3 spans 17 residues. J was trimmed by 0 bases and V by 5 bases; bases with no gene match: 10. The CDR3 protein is CASSVQTGLPAKNIQYF. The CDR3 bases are TGTGCCAGCAGCGTACAGACGGGACTACCAGCCAAAAACATTCAGTACTTC.

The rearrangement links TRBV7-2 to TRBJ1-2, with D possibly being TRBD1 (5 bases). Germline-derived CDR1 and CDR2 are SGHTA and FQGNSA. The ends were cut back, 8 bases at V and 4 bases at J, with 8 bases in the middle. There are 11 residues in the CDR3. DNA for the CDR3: TGTGCCAGCCGGGGGGGCTATGGCTACACCTTC. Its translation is CASRGGYGYTF.

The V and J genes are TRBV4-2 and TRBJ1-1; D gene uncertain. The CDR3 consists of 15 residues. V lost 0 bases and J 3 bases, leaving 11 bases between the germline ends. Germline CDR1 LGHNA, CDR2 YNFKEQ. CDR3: CASSQDVGRYTEAFF. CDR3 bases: TGTGCCAGCAGCCAAGATGTTGGCAGATACACTGAAGCTTTCTTT.

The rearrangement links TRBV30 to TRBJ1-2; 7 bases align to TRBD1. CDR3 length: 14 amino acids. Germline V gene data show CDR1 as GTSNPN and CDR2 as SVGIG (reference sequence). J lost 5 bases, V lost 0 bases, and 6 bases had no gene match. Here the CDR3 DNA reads TGTGCCTGGAGTGTAATGGCAGGGGGTTATGGCTACACCTTC. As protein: CAWSVMAGGYGYTF.

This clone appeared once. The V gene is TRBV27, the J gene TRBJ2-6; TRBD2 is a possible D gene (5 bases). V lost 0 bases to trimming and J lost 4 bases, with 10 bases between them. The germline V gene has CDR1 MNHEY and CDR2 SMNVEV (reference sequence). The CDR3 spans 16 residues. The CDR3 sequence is CASSLSSGSGANVLTF. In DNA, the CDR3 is TGTGCCAGCAGTTTATCTTCGGGGAGCGGGGCCAACGTCCTGACTTTC.

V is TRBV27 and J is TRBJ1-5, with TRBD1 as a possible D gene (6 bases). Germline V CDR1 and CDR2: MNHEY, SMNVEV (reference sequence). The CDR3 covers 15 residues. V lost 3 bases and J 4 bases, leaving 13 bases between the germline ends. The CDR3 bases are TGTGCCAGCAGTTTGGGCAGGGGAGGGAATCAGCCCCAGCATTTT. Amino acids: CASSLGRGGNQPQHF.

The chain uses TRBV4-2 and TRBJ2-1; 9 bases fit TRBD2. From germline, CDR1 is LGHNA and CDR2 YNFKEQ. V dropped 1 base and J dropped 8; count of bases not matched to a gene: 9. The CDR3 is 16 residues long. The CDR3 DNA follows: TGTGCCAGCAGCCAAGGCTTCGGCGGGGGGGCCTATGAGCAGTTCTTC. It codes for CASSQGFGGGAYEQFF.

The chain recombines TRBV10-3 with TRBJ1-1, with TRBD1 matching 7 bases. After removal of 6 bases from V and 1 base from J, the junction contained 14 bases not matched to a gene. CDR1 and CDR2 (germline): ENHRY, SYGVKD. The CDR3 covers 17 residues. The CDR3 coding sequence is TGTGCCATCAGGATTAGAGAACTCGGACAGGAGAACACTGAAGCTTTCTTT. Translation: CAIRIRELGQENTEAFF.

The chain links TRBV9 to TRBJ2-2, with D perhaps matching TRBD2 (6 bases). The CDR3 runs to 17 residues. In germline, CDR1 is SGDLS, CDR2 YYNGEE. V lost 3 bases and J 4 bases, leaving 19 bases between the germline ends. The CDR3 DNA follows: TGTGCCAGCAGCGGAAGAGCGGAGGGGCAGGGCACCGGGGAGCTGTTTTTT. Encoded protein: CASSGRAEGQGTGELFF.

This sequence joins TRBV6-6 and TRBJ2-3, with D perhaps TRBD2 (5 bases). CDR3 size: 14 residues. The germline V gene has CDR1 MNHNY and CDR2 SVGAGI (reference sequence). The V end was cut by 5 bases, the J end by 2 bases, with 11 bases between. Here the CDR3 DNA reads TGTGCCAGCAGTCGCGGAGGAAACACAGATACGCAGTATTTT. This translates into CASSRGGNTDTQYF.

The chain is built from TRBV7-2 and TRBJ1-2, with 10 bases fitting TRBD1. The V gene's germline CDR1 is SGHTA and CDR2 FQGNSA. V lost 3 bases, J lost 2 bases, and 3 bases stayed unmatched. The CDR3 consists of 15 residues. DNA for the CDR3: TGTGCCAGCAGCTTCGACAGGGGGCGAAACTATGGCTACACCTTC. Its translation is CASSFDRGRNYGYTF.

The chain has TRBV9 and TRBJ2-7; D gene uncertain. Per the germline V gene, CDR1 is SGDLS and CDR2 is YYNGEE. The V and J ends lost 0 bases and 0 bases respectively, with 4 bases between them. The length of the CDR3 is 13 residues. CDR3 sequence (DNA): TGTGCCAGCAGCGTAGACTTCTCCTACGAGCAGTACTTC. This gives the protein CASSVDFSYEQYF. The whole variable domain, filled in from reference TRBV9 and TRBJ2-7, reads DSGVTQTPKHLITATGQRVTLRCSPRSGDLSVYWYQQSLDQGLQFLIQYYNGEERAKGNILERFSAQQFPDLHSELNLSSLELGDSALYFCASSVDFSYEQYFGPGTRLTVT.

CDR3 amino acids: CSAPRPPPRLAGADEQFF. Written as DNA, the CDR3 is TGCAGCGCCCCAAGGCCACCCCCTCGACTAGCGGGAGCGGATGAGCAGTTCTTC. The chain links TRBV29-1 to TRBJ2-1; 12 positions agree with TRBD2. V was pared by 7 bases and J by 8 bases, with 21 bases of the junction left unmatched. Germline lookup yields CDR1 SQVTM and CDR2 ANQGSEA. CDR3 length: 18 amino acids.

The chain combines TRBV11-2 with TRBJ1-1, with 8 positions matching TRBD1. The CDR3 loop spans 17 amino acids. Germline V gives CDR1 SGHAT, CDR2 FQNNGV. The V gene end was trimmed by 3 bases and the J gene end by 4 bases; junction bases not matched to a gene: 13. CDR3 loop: CASSFRTGQGRGTEAFF. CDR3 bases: TGTGCCAGCAGCTTCAGGACAGGGCAGGGTAGGGGCACTGAAGCTTTCTTT.

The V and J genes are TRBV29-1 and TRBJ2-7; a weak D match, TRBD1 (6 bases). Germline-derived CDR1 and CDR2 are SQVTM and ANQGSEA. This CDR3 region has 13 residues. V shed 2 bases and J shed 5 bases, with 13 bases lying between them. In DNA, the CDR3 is TGCAGCGTTGAAATACAGGGCGAAAACGAGCAGTACTTC. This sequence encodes CSVEIQGENEQYF.

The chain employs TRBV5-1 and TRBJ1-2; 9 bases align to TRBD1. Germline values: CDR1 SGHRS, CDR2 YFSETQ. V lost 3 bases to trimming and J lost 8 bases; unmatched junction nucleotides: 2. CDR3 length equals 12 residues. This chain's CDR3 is CASSSGTGGYTF. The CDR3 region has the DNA TGCGCCAGCAGCTCCGGGACAGGGGGCTACACCTTC. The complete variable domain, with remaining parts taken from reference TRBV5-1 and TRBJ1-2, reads KAGVTQTPRYLIKTRGQQVTLSCSPISGHRSVSWYQQTPGQGLQFLFEYFSETQRNKGNFPGRFSGRQFSNSRSEMNVSTLELGDSALYLCASSSGTGGYTFGSGTRLTVV.